This T cell receptor (beta chain) is drawn from a study of cytomegalovirus exposure and HLA in healthy donors. TCRdb's table, derived via immunoSEQ multiplex PCR, lists solely in-frame clones and lacks some. The data contain roughly 250,000 clones, about 86% of them singletons. Sequencing was done on a sample of PBMCs. The sequence was obtained from a woman aged 25 to 45 in good health and CMV-seropositive.

The CDR3 coding sequence is TGTGCCAGCAGCTTAAGGTCGGGACAGTGGAACACTGAAGCTTTCTTT. Its translation is CASSLRSGQWNTEAFF. The gene calls are TRBV7-2 and TRBJ1-1, with TRBD1 matching 7 bases. Germline V gives CDR1 SGHTA, CDR2 FQGNSA. The CDR3 loop spans 16 amino acids. V gave up 2 bases and J gave up 1 base; unmatched junction bases: 7.